The 3 T cell receptor beta chains listed next were all sequenced from one sample in a study of blood T cells in healthy people across ages. Primers used in a second PCR of roughly 6 to 11 cycles were a sample-barcoded 5' primer and a J-beta primer mix. Each CDR3 protein is one row after TCRdb ran MiXCR on the 5' RACE reads. The sample yields just under 750,000 distinct CDR3 sequences, 20% to 25% seen once. The sequenced material came from blood. The source of these receptors is a man between 65 and 80 years old in good health.

V gene TRBV6-2 or TRBV6-3 combines with J gene TRBJ2-7; 14 bases agree with TRBD2. Germline CDR1 MNHEY, CDR2 SVGEGT. After removal of 11 bases from V and 3 bases from J, the junction contained 9 bases not matched to a gene. This CDR3 region has 15 residues. The CDR3 loop reads CASRGLAGGVYEQYF. The DNA of the CDR3 is TGTGCCTCCAGAGGACTAGCGGGAGGAGTCTACGAGCAGTACTTC.

This clonotype was recorded only once. This chain joins TRBV2 and TRBJ2-7; D is undetermined. The ends were cut back, 6 bases at V and 0 bases at J, with 12 bases in the middle. Germline loops: CDR1 SNHLY, CDR2 FYNNEI. The CDR3 spans 14 residues. The CDR3 is CASRFMGRSYEQYF. CDR3 DNA: TGTGCCAGCAGGTTTATGGGCCGCTCCTACGAGCAGTACTTC.

The chain carries TRBV5-1 and TRBJ2-3, with 8 bases aligning to TRBD1. The junction had 3 bases not matched to a gene; V was cut back by 3 bases and J by 6 bases. The germline CDR1 and CDR2 sequences are SGHRS and YFSETQ. The CDR3 spans 13 residues. CDR3: CASSWDRRDTQYF. The CDR3, as DNA: TGCGCCAGCAGCTGGGACAGGCGTGATACGCAGTATTTT.